These T cell receptor beta chains were read from a single sample in a study of cytomegalovirus exposure and HLA in healthy donors. Method: immunoSEQ multiplex PCR; TCRdb's copy keeps in-frame clones and lacks some. This sample yields roughly 65,000 clones, of which 91% are seen a single time; 3% to 3.5% belongs to the top ten. The sequenced material came from PBMCs. The receptor set was obtained from a man aged 18 to 30 in good health and CMV-seronegative. The CDR3 runs from the conserved cysteine through the conserved F or W. D genes are given only for firm matches. Clone size is shown for a subset of rows, as once, few, many or a class of expanded clone.

TRBJ2-1,-,TRBD2,TRBV4-2,TGTGCCAGCAGCCAAGATGTAGCGGGAGGCCCCTCGAGCTCCTACAATGAGCAGTTCTTC,CASSQDVAGGPSSSYNEQFF
TRBJ1-5,-,TRBD1,TRBV28,TGTGCCAGCAGCCTGGTAGGACAGGGTGGCCAGCCCCAGCATTTT,CASSLVGQGGQPQHF
TRBJ2-1,-,-,TRBV7-9,TGTGCCAGCAGCTTATATCGGGGTGATGAGCAGTTCTTC,CASSLYRGDEQFF
TRBJ2-1,-,TRBD2,TRBV18,TGTGCCAGCTCACCCCCGGGACTAGCGGCCTACAATGAGCAGTTCTTC,CASSPPGLAAYNEQFF
TRBJ2-7,-,TRBD1,TRBV18,TGTGCCAGCTCAAGGGACAGAGGCTACGAGCAGTACTTC,CASSRDRGYEQYF
TRBJ2-5,many,-,TRBV18,TGTGCCAGCCGGGATCAAGAGACCCAGTACTTC,CASRDQETQYF
TRBJ2-7,-,-,TRBV23-1,-,CASSQSSGRGGRDDEQYF
TRBJ2-3,-,TRBD1,TRBV6-1,TGTGCCAACTCGAGGGACAGGGTTACAGATACGCAGTATTTT,CANSRDRVTDTQYF
TRBJ2-7,-,TRBD1,TRBV30,TGTGCCTGGGACCGCGGGACAGGGGCGTACGAGCAGTACTTC,CAWDRGTGAYEQYF
TRBJ1-5,-,TRBD1,TRBV29-1,TGCAGCGTTAGGGACAGGGATAGTCCTCAGCCCCAGCATTTT,CSVRDRDSPQPQHF
TRBJ2-3,once,TRBD2,TRBV7-6,TGTGCCAGCAGCTTCTCGACGGGAGGGCCTCCAGATACGCAGTATTTT,CASSFSTGGPPDTQYF
TRBJ1-5,-,-,TRBV28,TGTGCCAGCAGTTTTTTGGGGGGTAGCAATCAGCCCCAGCATTTT,CASSFLGGSNQPQHF
TRBJ2-7,once,-,TRBV20-1,TGCAGTGCCAGTCGGGACTACGAGCAGTACTTC,CSASRDYEQYF
TRBJ2-1,-,TRBD2,TRBV7-9,TGTGCCAGCAGCTGGGGACTAGCGGGAATCTCCTACAATGAGCAGTTCTTC,CASSWGLAGISYNEQFF
TRBJ2-3,-,-,TRBV7-9,TGTGCCAGCAGCTTAGGTAGCGGCGGCACAGATACGCAGTATTTT,CASSLGSGGTDTQYF
TRBJ2-3,-,TRBD1,TRBV4-3,TGCGCCAGCAGACCCGGGACAGGGGAATTAGATACGCAGTATTTT,CASRPGTGELDTQYF
TRBJ2-1,-,-,TRBV19,TGTGCCAGTAGTATCGGGAGCTCCTACAATGAGCAGTTCTTC,CASSIGSSYNEQFF
TRBJ2-2,-,-,TRBV13,TGTGCCAGCACTCGATCAGGGTTGAACACCGGGGAGCTGTTTTTT,CASTRSGLNTGELFF
TRBJ1-4,-,-,TRBV30,TGTGCCTGGAGTGTTCGAGGGAGAGGAGAAAAACTGTTTTTT,CAWSVRGRGEKLFF
TRBJ1-1,-,TRBD1,TRBV13,TGTGCCAGCAGTCCAGGGGGCCCCAACACTGAAGCTTTCTTT,CASSPGGPNTEAFF